These T cell receptor beta chains were read from a single sample in a study of blood T cells in healthy people across ages. TCRdb recomputed calls from the 5' RACE reads with MiXCR, one row per CDR3 protein. The sample has roughly 1.5 million distinct CDR3 sequences, 35% to 45% seen once. Sequencing was done on a sample of blood. Receptors were obtained from a woman younger than 35 in good health. The CDR3 runs from the conserved cysteine through the conserved F or W.

V	J	CDR3
TRBV4-3	TRBJ1-2	CASSQDVAKGGYTF
TRBV5-1	TRBJ2-2	CASSLRLTNTGELFF
TRBV6-1	TRBJ1-6	CASTGGRHSPLHF
TRBV10-3	TRBJ2-7	CAISESVGGSYEQYF
TRBV10-3	TRBJ2-5	CAISESSETQYF
TRBV29-1	TRBJ1-1	CSGHRVREAFF
TRBV6-2/TRBV6-3	TRBJ2-5	CASSSRDRGLQETQYF
TRBV25-1	NA	CASSADRVHYEQYF
TRBV27	TRBJ2-1	CASSPGLHVEQFF
TRBV5-1	TRBJ2-2	CASSQTSGVTGELFF
TRBV7-2	TRBJ2-1	CASSAQNFNEQFF
TRBV20-1	TRBJ2-5	CSARNGLRSGALVYYNEQYF
TRBV3-1	TRBJ2-5	CASSQDVGGTQYF
TRBV27	TRBJ1-1	CASSLRPTTEAFF
TRBV7-2	TRBJ1-3	CASSLMTGLGNTIYF
TRBV7-9	TRBJ2-1	CASSLRFGGRLDNEQFF
TRBV29-1	TRBJ2-5	CSVGNRGEETQYF
TRBV20-1	TRBJ2-7	CSASYLGRGIYEQYF
TRBV27	TRBJ2-3	CASSTNNQGVGQYF
TRBV5-5	TRBJ2-7	CASSLEQLFSYEQYF
TRBV7-9	TRBJ2-7	CASSLPGVSSYEQYF
TRBV27	TRBJ2-7	CASSLQGPTYEQYF
TRBV9	TRBJ2-1	CASSTPVVGGTYNEQFF
TRBV20-1	TRBJ2-7	CSARGGTGDEQYF
TRBV7-9	TRBJ1-2	CASSLVFKTEANYGYTF
TRBV4-3	TRBJ2-7	CASSQDRHNEQYF
TRBV3-1	TRBJ2-1	CASSSAGLGYNEQFF
TRBV10-3	TRBJ2-7	CAIKKASGNNEQYF
TRBV9	TRBJ2-3	CASSTQRTATDTQYF
TRBV4-1	TRBJ1-2	CASSQPTGGNGYTF
TRBV3-1	TRBJ2-3	CASSRSRRGNIADTQYF
TRBV7-9	TRBJ1-2	CASNLHRQGGDYGYTF
TRBV12-5	TRBJ2-5	CASGLPHRTSGSGPQYF
TRBV7-9	TRBJ1-1	CASSPRQNMNTEAFF
TRBV20-1	TRBJ1-4	CSAREQGRGTNEKLFF
TRBV27	TRBJ1-1	CASSTGWQGVDTEAFF
TRBV19	TRBJ1-1	CASSSDRVFEAFF
TRBV2	TRBJ2-5	CASSEGLAAATQYF
TRBV7-6	TRBJ1-4	CASSDIRANGGSREKLFF
TRBV6-2/TRBV6-3	TRBJ1-5	CASSSLSSGNQPQHF
TRBV11-3	TRBJ2-4	CASSLDNRGISWDIQYF
TRBV29-1	TRBJ1-2	CVAGGENQGYTF
TRBV5-5	TRBJ1-5	CASSYVPQGEQPQHF
TRBV6-1	TRBJ1-2	CASSHLLLAGGGYTF